The rows below give T cell receptor beta chains drawn from one sample of a study of T-cell reconstitution after alpha-beta-depleted transplantation in children. TCRdb independently ran MiXCR on the PCR reads; one entry per CDR3 protein. The data hold roughly 500,000 distinct CDR3 sequences, with roughly 10% observed a single time. Sequencing used PBMCs, obtained before TCRalphabeta/CD19-depleted stem cell transplant. All receptors come from a child aged 2 to 10 with inherited bone marrow failure, due to receive a stem cell transplant. CDR3s include the opening cysteine and the closing phenylalanine or tryptophan. Each record gives: V gene, J gene, clone size, D gene, CDR3 protein, CDR3 DNA. The D gene is left open where the match is weak. Size is omitted from some rows. Given values are once, few, many or a class for expanded clones.

>TRBV19|TRBJ1-1|.|.
CASSTQMTLGAEAFF
TGTGCCAGTAGTACCCAGATGACCCTCGGGGCTGAAGCTTTCTTT
>TRBV12-3/TRBV12-4|TRBJ2-7|many|.
CASSLEGPLGEQYF
TGTGCCAGCAGTTTAGAGGGGCCTTTGGGCGAGCAGTACTTC
>TRBV20-1|TRBJ2-3|few|TRBD2
CSARRASGRTGTDTQYF
TGCAGTGCTAGGAGGGCTAGCGGGAGGACGGGCACAGATACGCAGTATTTT
>TRBV15|TRBJ1-6|few|.
CATSNSYNSPLHF
TGTGCCACCAGCAACTCCTATAATTCACCCCTCCACTTT
>TRBV24-1|TRBJ2-5|many|TRBD2
CATSVFSGTKETQYF
TGTGCCACCAGTGTGTTTAGCGGGACTAAAGAGACCCAGTACTTC
>TRBV11-2|TRBJ2-3|many|TRBD1
CASRDTGGAWYF
TGTGCCAGCAGGGACACAGGGGGCGCGTGGTATTTT
>TRBV6-5|TRBJ2-4|many|.
CASSYSEGRGIQYF
TGTGCCAGCAGTTACTCGGAGGGACGCGGCATTCAGTACTTC
>TRBV7-9|TRBJ2-1|few|.
CAFSGQENYNEQFF
TGTGCCTTCTCAGGCCAGGAGAACTACAATGAGCAGTTCTTC
>TRBV28|TRBJ2-7|.|.
CASSSRDLLFWEYF
TGTGCCAGCAGTTCTCGGGACCTCCTTTTCTGGGAGTACTTC
>TRBV27|TRBJ2-7|many|.
CASKRGERYEQYF
TGTGCCAGCAAGAGAGGGGAGAGGTACGAGCAGTACTTC
>TRBV7-2|TRBJ1-5|.|TRBD1
CASSGQGRNQPQHF
TGTGCCAGCAGTGGACAGGGGAGGAATCAGCCCCAGCATTTT
>TRBV20-1|TRBJ1-1|.|.
CSARVFGHQNTEAFF
TGCAGTGCTAGGGTATTTGGGCATCAGAACACTGAAGCTTTCTTT
>TRBV6-4|TRBJ2-1|many|TRBD2
CASRDRLAGVQFF
TGTGCCAGCAGGGACCGCCTAGCGGGAGTACAGTTCTTC
>TRBV20-1|TRBJ1-4|many|TRBD1
CSAPRGTDLPGVKLFF
TGCAGTGCTCCCAGAGGGACAGATCTCCCTGGGGTAAAACTGTTTTTT
>TRBV4-1|TRBJ1-4|few|TRBD1
CASSRSGQGTGVLLANEKLFF
TGCGCCAGCAGCCGTTCTGGACAAGGGACAGGGGTTCTGCTGGCTAATGAAAAACTGTTTTTT
>TRBV29-1|TRBJ1-2|few|.
CSVDVGVRGNYGYTF
TGCAGCGTTGATGTGGGGGTTAGGGGAAACTATGGCTACACCTTC
>TRBV29-1|TRBJ2-3|many|.
CSVEGGTDTQYF
TGCAGCGTCGAGGGGGGGACAGATACGCAGTATTTT
>TRBV29-1|TRBJ2-3|many|TRBD1
CSGRRGQGDTQYF
TGCAGCGGCCGCCGCGGACAGGGGGATACGCAGTATTTT
>TRBV5-1|TRBJ1-1|many|.
CASSLFGGLETEAFF
TGCGCCAGCAGCTTATTCGGGGGCCTTGAGACTGAAGCTTTCTTT
>TRBV20-1|TRBJ2-3|many|TRBD2
CSASRTSGSITDTQYF
TGCAGTGCTAGCCGGACTAGCGGGAGTATTACAGATACGCAGTATTTT